The 26 T cell receptor beta chains presented below share a single source sample, sequenced in a study of cytomegalovirus exposure and HLA in healthy donors. The PCR contained 60 Vbeta and 13 Jbeta primers. Only in-frame clones appear in the TCRdb table, and some are missing; sequencing was by immunoSEQ multiplex PCR. The sample has about 140,000 clones; approximately 80% are singletons. The sample taken for sequencing was PBMCs. The receptors originated from a man in his fifties in good health and CMV-seronegative.

The rearrangement joins TRBV11-1 to TRBJ1-1, with TRBD1 matching 8 bases. Germline lookup yields CDR1 SGHAT and CDR2 FQDESV (reference sequence). Unmatched junction bases numbered 8, after V lost 5 bases and J lost 6 bases. This CDR3 spans 14 amino acids. The CDR3 sequence: CASSPVTGAAEAFF. DNA of the CDR3: TGTGCCAGCAGCCCTGTGACAGGGGCTGCTGAAGCTTTCTTT.

In the case of this clone: Other nucleotide sequences from this sample produce the same CDR3. The J gene is TRBJ2-7, the V gene TRBV5-1; tentative D call: TRBD2 (5 bases). The CDR3 totals 15 residues. Looked up from germline, CDR1 is SGHRS and CDR2 is YFSETQ. The V gene lost 2 bases and the J gene lost 4 bases, with 16 bases spanning the gap. The CDR3 protein is CASSFEGVRPYEQYF. The CDR3 DNA follows: TGCGCCAGCAGCTTTGAGGGAGTACGACCATACGAGCAGTACTTC.

The chain employs TRBV27 and TRBJ1-1; D remains ambiguous. Germline CDR1 is MNHEY and CDR2 is SMNVEV (reference sequence). Trimming shortened V by 4 bases and J by 9 bases, and 15 bases separated the two germline ends. The CDR3 loop spans 13 amino acids. This CDR3 reads CASSSPYEHKAFF. The DNA of the CDR3 is TGTGCCAGCAGTTCACCATACGAACACAAAGCTTTCTTT.

This chain joins TRBV5-4 and TRBJ2-6; a weak D match, TRBD1 (6 bases). This CDR3 spans 16 amino acids. Germline loops: CDR1 SGHNT, CDR2 YYREEE (reference sequence). V was pared by 5 bases and J by 1 base, with 13 bases between. The CDR3 reads CASRGAGESGANVLTF. CDR3 nucleotides: TGTGCCAGCAGGGGGGCGGGCGAGTCTGGGGCCAACGTCCTGACTTTC.

The rearrangement joins TRBV10-1 to TRBJ2-2, with 10 positions matching TRBD1. The V segment lost 8 bases and the J segment 4 bases; nucleotides outside the gene matches: 7. Germline CDR1 reads WNHNN; CDR2 reads SYGVQD (reference sequence). The length of the CDR3 is 15 residues. The chain's CDR3 is CASGRQGAFTGELFF. The CDR3 DNA is TGCGCCAGCGGACGACAGGGGGCCTTCACCGGGGAGCTGTTTTTT.

This chain links TRBV11-2 with TRBJ1-5; D may be TRBD1 (6 bases). The CDR3 loop spans 15 amino acids. The ends were cut back, 2 bases at V and 3 bases at J, with 11 bases in the middle. Looked up from germline, CDR1 is SGHAT and CDR2 is FQNNGV. This chain's CDR3 is CASSLSGGHNQPQHF. DNA of the CDR3: TGTGCCAGCAGCTTATCGGGGGGACACAATCAGCCCCAGCATTTT.

The CDR3 nucleotides read TGTGCCAGCAGTGTCCGGGGTGAGCAGTTCTTC. The encoded protein is CASSVRGEQFF. This chain joins TRBV11-3 and TRBJ2-1; D possibly corresponds to TRBD2 (5 bases). The germline V and J ends were trimmed by 6 bases and 9 bases, with 9 bases remaining between them. CDR3 size: 11 residues. The germline V gene has CDR1 SGHNT and CDR2 YENEEA.

This clone has just a few counts. The gene calls are TRBV5-1 and TRBJ2-3, with TRBD1 as a possible D gene (6 bases). The CDR3 extends over 15 amino acids. Germline V lookup: CDR1 SGHRS, CDR2 YFSETQ. The V end lost 6 bases, the J end lost 1 base, and 15 bases lay between the germline ends. DNA for the CDR3: TGCGCCAGCACAACGACAGGCCCCCGCACAGATACGCAGTATTTT. This codes for CASTTTGPRTDTQYF.

A word on this clone: The junction differs from germline at one of its ends, possibly a read error. The gene calls are TRBV7-7 and TRBJ2-3, with TRBD1 matching over 8 bases. Germline V gene sequence: CDR1 SSHAT, CDR2 FNYEAQ (reference sequence). The CDR3 consists of 16 residues. The CDR3 DNA is TGTGCTAGCAGCTTAGGAGTTACAGGGGGGACAGATACGCAGTATTTT. It codes for CASSLGVTGGTDTQYF.

The chain combines TRBV30 with TRBJ1-3; D possibly corresponds to TRBD1 (6 bases). The CDR3 contains 16 residues. V gave up 2 bases and J gave up 3 bases, with 17 bases separating them. Germline CDR1 GTSNPN, CDR2 SVGIG (reference sequence). CDR3 in DNA: TGTGCCTGGAGTAGAACCGGGACAAATCGTGGAAACACCATATATTTT. Translated, it gives CAWSRTGTNRGNTIYF. Based on the CDR3 plus reference TRBV30 and TRBJ1-3, the full variable domain is SQTIHQWPATLVQPVGSPLSLECTVEGTSNPNLYWYRQAAGRGLQLLFYSVGIGQISSEVPQNLSASRPQDRQFILSSKKLLLSDSGFYLCAWSRTGTNRGNTIYFGEGSWLTVV.

This clone occurred a few times. The chain recombines TRBV28 with TRBJ2-3; TRBD1 agrees at 7 bases. Germline loops: CDR1 MDHEN, CDR2 SYDVKM. J was trimmed by 2 bases and V by 2 bases; bases with no gene match: 7. The CDR3 totals 16 residues. The CDR3 DNA reads as TGTGCCAGCAGTTTACTCCGGGACAGCTTCACAGATACGCAGTATTTT. Translated, it gives CASSLLRDSFTDTQYF.

The V and J genes are TRBV18 and TRBJ1-2; D remains unclear. This CDR3 spans 15 amino acids. The V and J ends lost 5 bases and 2 bases respectively, with 15 bases between them. The germline V gene has CDR1 KGHSH and CDR2 LQKENI. The CDR3 protein is CASSSTSTPNYGYTF. CDR3 bases: TGTGCCAGCTCATCGACTTCTACGCCCAACTATGGCTACACCTTC.

The chain is built from TRBV5-1 and TRBJ2-3; no clear D. Germline loops: CDR1 SGHRS, CDR2 YFSETQ. V was trimmed by 4 bases and J by 2 bases, leaving 17 bases between them. There are 16 residues in the CDR3. Here the CDR3 reads CASSPKTGSITDTQYF. The CDR3 region has the DNA TGCGCCAGCAGCCCAAAAACCGGGTCCATCACAGATACGCAGTATTTT.

The chain uses TRBV29-1 and TRBJ1-4; 8 positions match TRBD1. Looked up from germline, CDR1 is SQVTM and CDR2 is ANQGSEA. With 6 bases clipped from V and 6 bases from J, the junction kept 9 bases outside the gene matches. The CDR3 consists of 14 residues. The CDR3 region has the DNA TGCAGCGTCCTGATGCAGGGGGCATATGAAAAACTGTTTTTT. This codes for CSVLMQGAYEKLFF.

The J gene is TRBJ1-2, the V gene TRBV7-3; D remains ambiguous. Trimming removed 0 bases from V and 4 bases from J, with 12 bases in between. This CDR3 region has 15 residues. The germline V gene has CDR1 SGHTA and CDR2 FQGTGA. The CDR3 sequence: CASSLTGKRGYGYTF. The DNA for the CDR3 is TGTGCCAGCAGCTTAACGGGCAAGCGGGGCTATGGCTACACCTTC.

The chain couples TRBV6-1 to TRBJ1-5, with 7 bases matching TRBD1. This CDR3 is built from 17 residues. Germline V gene data show CDR1 as MNHNS and CDR2 as SASEGT. Trimming at V came to 4 bases and at J to 0 bases, leaving 9 bases not matched to a gene. The CDR3 loop reads CASSGQGRVYSNQPQHF. The CDR3 bases are TGTGCCAGCAGTGGACAGGGTCGGGTTTATAGCAATCAGCCCCAGCATTTT.

J is TRBJ2-1 and V is TRBV2, with 9 bases identical to TRBD2. Losses at the gene ends were 3 bases for V and 4 bases for J; bases not matched to a gene: 7. Looked up from germline, CDR1 is SNHLY and CDR2 is FYNNEI. This CDR3 comprises 16 residues. The CDR3 is CASSDPLAGLYNEQFF. CDR3 DNA: TGTGCCAGCAGTGACCCTCTAGCGGGGTTATACAATGAGCAGTTCTTC.

Only one count was recorded for this clone. The V and J genes are TRBV7-3 and TRBJ2-1, with 11 bases fitting TRBD2. V was pared by 5 bases and J by 9 bases, with 6 bases of the junction left unmatched. There are 14 residues in the CDR3. Germline V lookup: CDR1 SGHTA, CDR2 FQGTGA. CDR3 DNA: TGTGCCAGCAGCCCTGTAGCGGGAGGGGGTGAGCAGTTCTTC. This translates into CASSPVAGGGEQFF.

The chain has TRBV4-1 and TRBJ1-1; 8 bases line up with TRBD1. After removal of 4 bases from V and 1 base from J, the junction contained 2 bases not matched to a gene. Germline loops: CDR1 MGHRA, CDR2 YSYEKL. The CDR3 extends over 14 amino acids. This CDR3 is CASSPDRGNTEAFF. The DNA for the CDR3 is TGCGCCAGCAGCCCTGACAGGGGGAACACTGAAGCTTTCTTT.

This sequence joins TRBV19 and TRBJ1-5, with a tentative D call TRBD1 (5 bases). The germline V and J ends were trimmed by 4 bases and 2 bases, with 9 bases remaining between them. CDR3 length equals 14 residues. CDR1 and CDR2 (germline): LNHDA, SQIVND (reference sequence). The CDR3 bases are TGTGCCAGTAGTACAGGGTTTGGCAATCAGCCCCAGCATTTT. The encoded protein is CASSTGFGNQPQHF. Supplemented by reference TRBV19 and TRBJ1-5, the full variable domain reads DGGITQSPKYLFRKEGQNVTLSCEQNLNHDAMYWYRQDPGQGLRLIYYSQIVNDFQKGDIAEGYSVSREKKESFPLTVTSAQKNPTAFYLCASSTGFGNQPQHFGDGTRLSIL.

This clone was seen more than once but under ten times. The CDR3 nucleotides read TGTGCCAGTAGTATCGACCTCACGGGGACTGAAGCTTTCTTT. This encodes CASSIDLTGTEAFF. The gene calls are TRBV19 and TRBJ1-1; the D is unclear. The CDR3 spans 14 residues. The V end was cut by 3 bases, the J end by 5 bases, with 13 bases between. Germline CDR1 LNHDA, CDR2 SQIVND (reference sequence).

This chain joins TRBV7-2 and TRBJ1-1, with D unresolved. This CDR3 contains 15 residues. The V end lost 2 bases, the J end lost 1 base, and 11 bases lay between the germline ends. CDR1 is SGHTA, CDR2 FQGNSA, per germline. The CDR3 is CASSLTSGSNTEAFF. The CDR3 nucleotides are TGTGCCAGCAGCTTAACTAGTGGCTCGAACACTGAAGCTTTCTTT.

This clone was counted between two and nine times. The chain combines TRBV19 with TRBJ2-1; no definite D call. CDR3 length: 13 residues. In germline, CDR1 is LNHDA, CDR2 SQIVND (reference sequence). Trimming left V 3 bases short and J 8 bases short, with 11 bases between. The CDR3: CASSIGRSYEQFF. The CDR3 region has the DNA TGTGCCAGTAGTATTGGCAGAAGTTATGAGCAGTTCTTC.

This rearrangement joins TRBV5-4 to TRBJ2-5; D not certain. From germline, CDR1 is SGHNT and CDR2 YYREEE (reference sequence). The CDR3 is 12 residues long. V lost 2 bases and J 4 bases, leaving 6 bases between the germline ends. The CDR3 coding sequence is TGTGCCAGCAGCTTACAACGAGAGACCCAGTACTTC. Its translation is CASSLQRETQYF.

The chain is built from TRBV27 and TRBJ2-7; the D gene is possibly TRBD2 (5 bases). The CDR3 is 15 residues long. From germline, CDR1 is MNHEY and CDR2 SMNVEV (reference sequence). V lost 6 bases to trimming and J lost 0 bases, with 15 bases between them. In DNA form, the CDR3 reads TGTGCCAGCAGGCCTCAGTCCACTAGCTCCTACGAGCAGTACTTC. Protein: CASRPQSTSSYEQYF.

This clone was detected once. CDR3 loop: CASSYGSGLAVNEQFF. Written as DNA, the CDR3 is TGTGCCAGCAGTTACGGTTCTGGACTAGCAGTCAATGAGCAGTTCTTC. The chain couples TRBV6-5 to TRBJ2-1, with TRBD2 matching over 8 bases. Germline CDR1 reads MNHEY; CDR2 reads SVGAGI. J was trimmed by 6 bases and V by 2 bases; bases with no gene match: 9. This CDR3 is 16 amino acids long.